This TCR beta chain is drawn from a study of cytomegalovirus exposure and HLA in healthy donors. This table comes from immunoSEQ multiplex PCR, and its TCRdb copy is limited to in-frame clones, with some not included. The table lists 150,000 to 250,000 clones, 75% to 85% of them singletons. CDR3 length: 15 amino acids. V dropped 5 bases and J dropped 0 bases, with 13 bases sitting between them. Germline V CDR1 and CDR2: MNHNS, SASEGT. The clonotype originates from a woman under 40 in good health and CMV-seropositive. The sequenced material came from PBMCs. The V gene is TRBV6-1, the J gene TRBJ1-1; maybe TRBD1 (6 bases). CDR3 residues: CASSMRTVMNTEAFF. The CDR3 bases are TGTGCCAGCAGTATGAGGACAGTAATGAACACTGAAGCTTTCTTT.